The 11 T cell receptor beta chains below all came from one sample that was sequenced in a study of Ad26.COV2.S vaccination and SARS-CoV-2 variants. This table comes from immunoSEQ multiplex PCR, and its TCRdb copy is limited to in-frame clones, with some not included. Among 250,000 or so clones listed, around nine tenths were seen once. Treatment of the sample: roughly 19 received Ad26.COV2.S at low or high dose, single or two shots; five or six received placebo; per-sample allocation not given. Specimen acquisition occurred on day 63 following the initial vaccine or placebo injection. The sequencing used peripheral blood, collected in a trial of Ad26.COV2.S vaccine versus placebo. These receptors all stem from a person aged 18-65 years who received the Ad26.COV2.S COVID-19 vaccine or a placebo.

This clone was seen just once. The chain uses TRBV7-9 and TRBJ2-1; D is uncertain. V dropped 5 bases and J dropped 3 bases, with 5 bases sitting between them. This CDR3 contains 12 residues. CDR1 and CDR2 from the germline V gene are SEHNR and FQNEAQ (reference sequence). Here the CDR3 DNA reads TGTGCCAGCAGCGCCCACTACAATGAGCAGTTCTTC. It encodes CASSAHYNEQFF.

This rearrangement joins TRBV19 to TRBJ1-3; D is uncertain. The CDR3 length is 17 residues. Germline CDR1 is LNHDA and CDR2 is SQIVND (reference sequence). The ends were cut back, 6 bases at V and 0 bases at J, with 18 bases in the middle. The CDR3 spells CASSPESRVFSGNTIYF. The DNA of the CDR3 is TGTGCCAGTAGCCCCGAATCCCGGGTATTCTCTGGAAACACCATATATTTT.

The chain links TRBV7-9 to TRBJ1-1; D is unclear. This CDR3 has 16 amino acids. Per the germline V gene, CDR1 is SEHNR and CDR2 is FQNEAQ (reference sequence). V gave up 0 bases and J gave up 5 bases, with 16 bases separating them. The CDR3 sequence: CASSLAVGKRDTEAFF. In DNA form, the CDR3 reads TGTGCCAGCAGCTTAGCGGTGGGGAAGAGGGATACTGAAGCTTTCTTT.

The sample holds a few counts of this clone. The chain joins TRBV9 to TRBJ2-2; D is unclear. The CDR3 loop spans 14 amino acids. The germline V and J ends were trimmed by 4 bases and 6 bases, with 13 bases remaining between them. Germline V gene lookup returns CDR1 SGDLS and CDR2 YYNGEE. The CDR3 DNA follows: TGTGCCAGCAGCCCATGGGAAAGAGCCGGGGAGCTGTTTTTT. Its translation: CASSPWERAGELFF.

On this clone: Additional DNA sequences in this sample encode the identical CDR3. V is TRBV5-1 and J is TRBJ1-2; 8 nucleotides line up with TRBD1. With V trimmed by 4 bases and J by 1 base, 3 bases remained unmatched. CDR1 is SGHRS, CDR2 YFSETQ, per germline. The CDR3 is 14 residues long. The CDR3 spells CASSPGQGNYGYTF. The DNA of the CDR3 is TGCGCCAGCAGCCCCGGACAGGGTAACTATGGCTACACCTTC.

V usage is TRBV9 and J usage is TRBJ2-2; unclear D gene. V was trimmed by 3 bases and J by 7 bases, leaving 10 bases between them. This CDR3 comprises 13 residues. Germline lookup yields CDR1 SGDLS and CDR2 YYNGEE. The CDR3 is CASSGFVDGELFF. CDR3 bases: TGTGCCAGCAGCGGGTTCGTGGACGGGGAGCTGTTTTTT. Supplemented by reference TRBV9 and TRBJ2-2, the full variable domain reads DSGVTQTPKHLITATGQRVTLRCSPRSGDLSVYWYQQSLDQGLQFLIQYYNGEERAKGNILERFSAQQFPDLHSELNLSSLELGDSALYFCASSGFVDGELFFGEGSRLTVL.

CDR3 coding DNA: TGTGCCAGCAGCTCCCTAAGGGGGGCCGAGCAGTACTTC. Translated, it gives CASSSLRGAEQYF. V usage is TRBV7-2 and J usage is TRBJ2-7; D could derive from TRBD1 or TRBD2 (6 bases each). The ends were cut back, 4 bases at V and 6 bases at J, with 13 bases in the middle. The germline V gene has CDR1 SGHTA and CDR2 FQGNSA. This CDR3 has 13 residues.

V usage is TRBV3-1 (or the pseudogene TRBV3-2) and J usage is TRBJ2-7; the match to TRBD2 covers 13 bases. Germline CDR1 is LGHDT and CDR2 is YNNKEL (reference sequence). The junction had 12 bases not matched to a gene; V was cut back by 0 bases and J by 7 bases. The CDR3 runs 18 residues. The CDR3 spells CASSQDPLAGGQSSEQYF. The CDR3 DNA is TGTGCCAGCAGCCAAGACCCACTAGCGGGGGGGCAGTCGAGTGAGCAGTACTTC.

The CDR3 loop is CASSSLRPEQQYF. The CDR3 nucleotides read TGTGCCAGCAGCTCCCTGCGACCCGAACAGCAGTACTTC. This rearrangement joins TRBV11-2 to TRBJ2-7; unclear D gene. With 4 bases removed from V and 8 bases from J, the gap between germline ends came to 15 bases. Germline V lookup: CDR1 SGHAT, CDR2 FQNNGV. CDR3 size: 13 residues.

This sequence joins TRBV4-2 and TRBJ2-7; TRBD2 might be the D (6 bases). Per the germline V gene, CDR1 is LGHNA and CDR2 is YNFKEQ. The CDR3 runs to 14 residues. The ends were cut back, 3 bases at V and 4 bases at J, with 13 bases in the middle. As DNA, the CDR3 is TGTGCCAGCAGCCATTACGGGGGTCAGTACGAGCAGTACTTC. It is translated as CASSHYGGQYEQYF.

The V call is TRBV5-1, the J call TRBJ2-3, with D tentatively TRBD2 (6 bases). Germline V gene sequence: CDR1 SGHRS, CDR2 YFSETQ. The CDR3 runs 14 residues. V dropped 4 bases and J dropped 3 bases, with 12 bases sitting between them. CDR3: CASSPRTKTDTQYF. In DNA form, the CDR3 reads TGCGCCAGCAGCCCTCGGACTAAAACAGATACGCAGTATTTT.